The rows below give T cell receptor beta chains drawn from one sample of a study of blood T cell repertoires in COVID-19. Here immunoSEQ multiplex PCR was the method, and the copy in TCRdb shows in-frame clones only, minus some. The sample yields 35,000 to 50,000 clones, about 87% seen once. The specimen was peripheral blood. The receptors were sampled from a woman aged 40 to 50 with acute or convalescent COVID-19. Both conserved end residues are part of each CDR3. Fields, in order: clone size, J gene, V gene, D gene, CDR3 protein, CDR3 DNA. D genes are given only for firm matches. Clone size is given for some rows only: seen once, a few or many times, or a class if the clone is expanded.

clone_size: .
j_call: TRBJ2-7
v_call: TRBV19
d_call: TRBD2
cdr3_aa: CASSSGSGSYEQYF
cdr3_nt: TGTGCCAGTAGTAGTGGCAGCGGGAGCTACGAGCAGTACTTC

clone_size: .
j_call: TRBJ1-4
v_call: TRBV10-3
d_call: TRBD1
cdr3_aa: CAISGGTGGTHEKLFF
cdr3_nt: TGTGCCATCAGTGGGGGGACAGGGGGAACCCATGAAAAACTGTTTTTT

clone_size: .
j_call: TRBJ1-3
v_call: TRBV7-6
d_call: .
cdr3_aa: CASSLRTDGNTIYF
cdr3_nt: TGTGCCAGCAGCCTACGGACAGACGGAAACACCATATATTTT

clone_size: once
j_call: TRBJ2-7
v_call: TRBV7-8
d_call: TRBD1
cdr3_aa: CASSRVDRGPYEQYF
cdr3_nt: TGTGCCAGCAGCCGAGTGGACAGGGGGCCTTACGAGCAGTACTTC

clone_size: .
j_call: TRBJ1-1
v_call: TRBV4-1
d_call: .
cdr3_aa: CASSQDNYRLMNTEAFF
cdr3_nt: TGCGCCAGCAGCCAAGATAATTACCGTCTAATGAACACTGAAGCTTTCTTT

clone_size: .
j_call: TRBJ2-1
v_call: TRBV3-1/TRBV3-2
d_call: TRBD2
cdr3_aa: CASRRSSGSLAEQFF
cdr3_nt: TGTGCCAGCAGACGCTCTAGCGGGAGTTTAGCTGAGCAGTTCTTC

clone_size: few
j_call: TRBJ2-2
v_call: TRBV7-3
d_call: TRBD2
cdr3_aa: CASSLTSGVNTGELFF
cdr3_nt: TGTGCCAGCAGCTTAACTAGCGGGGTGAACACCGGGGAGCTGTTTTTT

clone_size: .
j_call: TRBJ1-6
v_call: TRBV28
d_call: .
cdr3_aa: CATRTEPNSPLHF
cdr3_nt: TGTGCCACACGGACAGAACCCAATTCACCCCTCCACTTT

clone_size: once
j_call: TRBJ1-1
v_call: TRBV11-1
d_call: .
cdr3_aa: CASSPPAGWDTEAFF
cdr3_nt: TGTGCCAGCAGCCCCCCCGCAGGGTGGGACACTGAAGCTTTCTTT

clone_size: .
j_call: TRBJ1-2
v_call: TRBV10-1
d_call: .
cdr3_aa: CASSPHPVGHLYGYTF
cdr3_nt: TGCGCCAGCAGTCCTCACCCGGTAGGACACCTCTATGGCTACACCTTC

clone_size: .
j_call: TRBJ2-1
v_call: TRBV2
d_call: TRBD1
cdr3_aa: CAGGTGTGTEQFF
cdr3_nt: TGTGCCGGGGGAACCGGGACAGGGACTGAGCAGTTCTTC

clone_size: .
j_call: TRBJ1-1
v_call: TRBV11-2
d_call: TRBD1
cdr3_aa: CASSMDRATEAFF
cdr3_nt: TGTGCCAGCAGCATGGACAGGGCCACTGAAGCTTTCTTT

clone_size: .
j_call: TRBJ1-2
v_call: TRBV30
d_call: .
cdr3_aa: CAWSVDLGGYGYTF
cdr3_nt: TGTGCCTGGAGTGTGGACTTGGGAGGCTATGGCTACACCTTC

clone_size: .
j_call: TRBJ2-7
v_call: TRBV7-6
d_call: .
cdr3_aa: CASSLDDSNEQYF
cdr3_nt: TGTGCCAGCAGCTTAGACGACAGCAACGAGCAGTACTTC

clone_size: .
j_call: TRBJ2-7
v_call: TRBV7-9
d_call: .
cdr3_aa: CASSRERQKSSYEQYF
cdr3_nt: TGTGCCAGCAGCCGAGAAAGACAGAAAAGCTCCTACGAGCAGTACTTC

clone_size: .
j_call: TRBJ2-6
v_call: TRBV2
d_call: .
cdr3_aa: CASSEAWGDRQNLFSGANVLTF
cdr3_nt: TGTGCCAGCAGTGAAGCGTGGGGAGACAGGCAGAACCTGTTCTCTGGGGCCAACGTCCTGACTTTC

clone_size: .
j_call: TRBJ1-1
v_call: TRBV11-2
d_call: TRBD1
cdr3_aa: CASSSPSGGRNTEAFF
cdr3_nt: TGTGCCAGCAGCTCGCCCTCAGGGGGCAGGAACACTGAAGCTTTCTTT

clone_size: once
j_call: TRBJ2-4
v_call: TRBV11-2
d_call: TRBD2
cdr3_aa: CASSWRLAGQENIQYF
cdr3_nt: TGTGCCAGCAGCTGGAGACTAGCGGGACAAGAAAACATTCAGTACTTC

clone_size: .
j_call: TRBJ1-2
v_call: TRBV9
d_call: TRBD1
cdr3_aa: CASTPDRLLDFNYGYTF
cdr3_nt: TGTGCCAGCACCCCGGACAGGCTGCTCGACTTTAACTATGGCTACACCTTC

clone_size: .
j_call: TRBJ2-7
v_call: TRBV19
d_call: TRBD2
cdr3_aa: CASSIRLAGASEQYF
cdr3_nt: TGTGCCAGTAGTATACGACTAGCGGGGGCTAGCGAGCAGTACTTC

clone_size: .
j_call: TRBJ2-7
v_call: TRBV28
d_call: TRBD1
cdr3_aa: CASTGGAVWYEQYF
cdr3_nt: TGTGCCAGCACAGGGGGAGCGGTGTGGTACGAGCAGTACTTC

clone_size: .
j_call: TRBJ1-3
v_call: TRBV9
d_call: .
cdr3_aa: CASSADRDKGNTIYF
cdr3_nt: TGTGCCAGCAGCGCCGACCGGGACAAGGGAAACACCATATATTTT

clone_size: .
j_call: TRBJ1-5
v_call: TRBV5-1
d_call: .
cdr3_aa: CASSPTQGQPQHF
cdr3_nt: TGCGCCAGCAGCCCAACCCAGGGGCAGCCCCAGCATTTT

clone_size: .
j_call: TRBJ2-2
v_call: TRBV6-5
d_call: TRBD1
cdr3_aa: CASKTTGATGELFF
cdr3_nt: TGTGCCAGTAAGACGACAGGGGCCACCGGGGAGCTGTTTTTT

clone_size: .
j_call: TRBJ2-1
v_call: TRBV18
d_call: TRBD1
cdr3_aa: CASSPTGTVSYNEQFF
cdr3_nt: TGTGCCAGCTCACCCACCGGGACAGTCTCCTACAATGAGCAGTTCTTC